The T cell receptor beta chain under discussion was sequenced for a study of CD4 T cells in relation to SARS-CoV-2 and coronaviruses. Study-level information: ViraFEST: approximately nine-day antigen culture of PBMCs, then TCR beta CDR3 sequencing. No peptide or an HIV-1 Nef peptide pool served as negative control.

Turning to this clone: Its specificity is not known.

Here immunoSEQ multiplex PCR was the method, and the copy in TCRdb shows in-frame clones only, minus some. The table lists 25,000 or so clones, 73% of them singletons. Before the COVID-19 pandemic, during about 2011-2019, CD4+ T cells were taken from unexposed donors. After about 11 days of culture, CD4+ T cells were isolated. As cell numbers allowed, unexposed-donor CD4+ T cells faced SARS-CoV-2 S/N and four cold-coronavirus spikes. V shed 8 bases and J 5 bases; nucleotides not matched to a gene: 8. Germline CDR1 and CDR2: SGHTA and FQGNSA. The CDR3 is 14 residues long. The sample taken for sequencing was CD4+ T cells from PBMCs, cultured in vitro. The chain joins TRBV7-2 to TRBJ2-2; 7 bases agree with TRBD2. This receptor was identified in a human donor in good health. This CDR3 reads CASGRGGGTGELFF. The CDR3 DNA reads as TGTGCCAGCGGAAGGGGCGGGGGTACCGGGGAGCTGTTTTTT.